Below, 17 T cell receptor beta chains from the same sample are listed, as sequenced in a study of T cell responses to AZD1222 COVID-19 vaccine. Repertoires were generated with immunoSEQ multiplex PCR, while TCRdb's copy carries only in-frame clones and drops some. This table holds 40,000 to 50,000 clones, around 88% found once. Sequences were derived from peripheral blood, sampled 28 days after the second AZD1222 dose. Every receptor here comes from an adult who received the AZD1222 COVID-19 vaccine.

The gene calls are TRBV6-2 or TRBV6-3 and TRBJ1-2, with a weak D call TRBD1 (5 bases). V lost 6 bases and J lost 4, with 12 bases in between. The CDR3 has 13 residues. CDR1 MNHEY and CDR2 SVGEGT come from the germline V gene. This chain's CDR3 is CASSFDRAYGYTF. DNA of the CDR3: TGTGCCAGCAGCTTCGACAGAGCCTATGGCTACACCTTC.

The rearrangement joins TRBV19 to TRBJ1-5; 7 bases are shared with TRBD1. V lost 6 bases and J lost 0; bases outside the gene matches: 11. Germline CDR1 and CDR2: LNHDA and SQIVND (reference sequence). CDR3 length: 17 residues. CDR3 residues: CASSPGGQHYSNQPQHF. The CDR3 nucleotides are TGTGCCAGTAGCCCAGGGGGACAACACTATAGCAATCAGCCCCAGCATTTT.

This chain uses TRBV19 with TRBJ2-2; D possibly corresponds to TRBD2 (6 bases). The germline V gene has CDR1 LNHDA and CDR2 SQIVND (reference sequence). With 6 bases removed from V and 0 bases from J, the gap between germline ends came to 14 bases. This CDR3 is built from 16 residues. CDR3 nucleotide sequence: TGTGCCAGTAGATTATCGCGGGAATCGAACACCGGGGAGCTGTTTTTT. This encodes CASRLSRESNTGELFF. The complete variable domain, with remaining parts taken from reference TRBV19 and TRBJ2-2, reads DGGITQSPKYLFRKEGQNVTLSCEQNLNHDAMYWYRQDPGQGLRLIYYSQIVNDFQKGDIAEGYSVSREKKESFPLTVTSAQKNPTAFYLCASRLSRESNTGELFFGEGSRLTVL.

The chain recombines TRBV5-1 with TRBJ2-5, with D unclear. Germline V gene data show CDR1 as SGHRS and CDR2 as YFSETQ. Trimming removed 4 bases at V and 6 bases at J, with 19 bases between. CDR3 length: 15 residues. Here the CDR3 reads CASSGALDGAQTQYF. CDR3 DNA: TGCGCCAGCAGCGGAGCGTTGGACGGCGCGCAGACCCAGTACTTC. Complete variable domain (other parts from reference TRBV5-1 and TRBJ2-5): KAGVTQTPRYLIKTRGQQVTLSCSPISGHRSVSWYQQTPGQGLQFLFEYFSETQRNKGNFPGRFSGRQFSNSRSEMNVSTLELGDSALYLCASSGALDGAQTQYFGPGTRLLVL.

The chain uses TRBV6-6 and TRBJ1-1; the D is unclear. Germline V lookup: CDR1 MNHNY, CDR2 SVGAGI (reference sequence). The V end was cut by 6 bases, the J end by 1 base, with 9 bases between. This CDR3 region has 13 residues. CDR3 loop: CASSAPENTEAFF. The CDR3 region has the DNA TGTGCCAGCAGCGCCCCGGAGAACACTGAAGCTTTCTTT.

The chain is built from TRBV24-1 and TRBJ2-2; unclear D gene. Germline V CDR1 and CDR2: KGHDR, SFDVKD. The CDR3 sequence is 11 residues long. The V end was cut by 5 bases, the J end by 6 bases, with 3 bases between. The DNA for the CDR3 is TGTGCCACCAGTGGGGCCGGGGAGCTGTTTTTT. Translated: CATSGAGELFF.

The chain couples TRBV5-8 to TRBJ2-2; D unclear. The CDR3 is 15 residues long. Germline CDR1 SGHTS, CDR2 YDEGEE. The V end lost 3 bases, the J end lost 0 bases, and 9 bases lay between the germline ends. CDR3 nucleotide sequence: TGTGCCAGCAGCTCCCCTTCAGCGAACACCGGGGAGCTGTTTTTT. Encoded protein: CASSSPSANTGELFF.

This chain joins TRBV14 and TRBJ1-2, with a tentative D call TRBD1 (5 bases). The germline V and J ends were trimmed by 1 base and 5 bases, with 11 bases remaining between them. The CDR3 length is 14 residues. From germline, CDR1 is SGHDN and CDR2 FVKESK. CDR3 loop: CASSQVRGPYGYTF. The CDR3 coding sequence is TGTGCCAGCAGCCAAGTGAGGGGACCTTATGGCTACACCTTC. The whole variable domain, remainder taken from reference TRBV14 and TRBJ1-2, is EAGVTQFPSHSVIEKGQTVTLRCDPISGHDNLYWYRRVMGKEIKFLLHFVKESKQDESGMPNNRFLAERTGGTYSTLKVQPAELEDSGVYFCASSQVRGPYGYTFGSGTRLTVV.

This chain joins TRBV27 and TRBJ2-4; D might be TRBD2 (7 bases). Germline V lookup: CDR1 MNHEY, CDR2 SMNVEV (reference sequence). V dropped 8 bases and J dropped 10 bases, with 18 bases sitting between them. There are 13 residues in the CDR3. The CDR3 DNA follows: TGTGCCAGCCGGAGAGGGGGGGGAGATATTCAGTACTTC. This gives the protein CASRRGGGDIQYF.

The rearrangement joins TRBV19 to TRBJ2-6; D uncertain. Germline values: CDR1 LNHDA, CDR2 SQIVND (reference sequence). The ends were cut back, 4 bases at V and 1 base at J, with 2 bases in the middle. This CDR3 has 13 residues. Here the CDR3 DNA reads TGTGCCAGTAGTAATTCTGGGGCCAACGTCCTGACTTTC. Amino acid sequence: CASSNSGANVLTF. The full variable domain, its missing parts supplied by reference TRBV19 and TRBJ2-6, is DGGITQSPKYLFRKEGQNVTLSCEQNLNHDAMYWYRQDPGQGLRLIYYSQIVNDFQKGDIAEGYSVSREKKESFPLTVTSAQKNPTAFYLCASSNSGANVLTFGAGSRLTVL.

V is TRBV7-2 and J is TRBJ2-3; TRBD2 aligns across 8 bases. Per germline, CDR1 SGHTA and CDR2 FQGNSA. CDR3 length equals 15 residues. The V gene end was trimmed by 4 bases and the J gene end by 5 bases; junction bases not matched to a gene: 8. This CDR3 reads CASSSRGVGRDTQYF. The CDR3 DNA reads TGTGCCAGCAGCTCGCGGGGGGTGGGGCGAGATACGCAGTATTTT.

The rearrangement uses TRBV5-1 and TRBJ1-6; TRBD1 matches at 7 bases. The CDR3 runs to 16 residues. CDR1 is SGHRS and CDR2 is YFSETQ in the germline V gene. J lost 7 bases, V lost 4 bases, and 11 bases had no gene match. The CDR3 DNA reads as TGCGCCAGCAGCAGAGAACAGGGGCGAGGAAATTCACCCCTCCACTTT. This translates into CASSREQGRGNSPLHF.

The rearrangement links TRBV18 to TRBJ1-1, with 9 nucleotides matching TRBD1. This CDR3 is 14 amino acids long. Losses at the gene ends were 5 bases for V and 2 bases for J; bases not matched to a gene: 3. Germline assignment: CDR1 KGHSH and CDR2 LQKENI. The CDR3, as DNA: TGTGCCAGCTCATCGGGACAGGGAAACACTGAAGCTTTCTTT. Its protein product is CASSSGQGNTEAFF.

The gene calls are TRBV30 and TRBJ1-3; TRBD1 aligns across 7 bases. Germline V gives CDR1 GTSNPN, CDR2 SVGIG (reference sequence). Trimming at V came to 3 bases and at J to 0 bases, leaving 5 bases not matched to a gene. CDR3 length: 15 amino acids. The CDR3 protein is CAWRKQGNSGNTIYF. In DNA, the CDR3 is TGTGCCTGGAGGAAACAGGGGAACTCTGGAAACACCATATATTTT.

J is TRBJ2-1 and V is TRBV2; D is unresolved. The CDR3 is 16 residues long. CDR1 is SNHLY and CDR2 is FYNNEI in the germline V gene. Deletions cut 3 bases from V and 7 bases from J, with 19 bases between. CDR3 sequence reads: CASSDQSFGKRNEQFF. The CDR3 DNA sequence: TGTGCCAGCAGTGACCAGTCGTTTGGCAAGAGGAATGAGCAGTTCTTC. The whole variable domain, remainder taken from reference TRBV2 and TRBJ2-1, is EPEVTQTPSHQVTQMGQEVILRCVPISNHLYFYWYRQILGQKVEFLVSFYNNEISEKSEIFDDQFSVERPDGSNFTLKIRSTKLEDSAMYFCASSDQSFGKRNEQFFGPGTRLTVL.

V is TRBV10-3 and J is TRBJ2-3, with 10 positions matching TRBD2. The CDR3 totals 19 residues. Germline V gene lookup returns CDR1 ENHRY and CDR2 SYGVKD. The V segment lost 4 bases and the J segment 4 bases; nucleotides outside the gene matches: 17. The CDR3 spells CAISGATPERGGGADTQYF. The DNA for the CDR3 is TGTGCCATCAGTGGAGCCACCCCAGAGCGGGGGGGCGGGGCAGATACGCAGTATTTT.

V usage is TRBV7-2 and J usage is TRBJ1-1; D gene ambiguous. The germline V gene encodes CDR1 SGHTA and CDR2 FQGNSA. The V gene lost 2 bases and the J gene lost 1 base, with 5 bases spanning the gap. This CDR3 is built from 13 residues. CDR3 sequence (DNA): TGTGCCAGCAGCTTAAACAGGAACACTGAAGCTTTCTTT. Its protein product is CASSLNRNTEAFF.